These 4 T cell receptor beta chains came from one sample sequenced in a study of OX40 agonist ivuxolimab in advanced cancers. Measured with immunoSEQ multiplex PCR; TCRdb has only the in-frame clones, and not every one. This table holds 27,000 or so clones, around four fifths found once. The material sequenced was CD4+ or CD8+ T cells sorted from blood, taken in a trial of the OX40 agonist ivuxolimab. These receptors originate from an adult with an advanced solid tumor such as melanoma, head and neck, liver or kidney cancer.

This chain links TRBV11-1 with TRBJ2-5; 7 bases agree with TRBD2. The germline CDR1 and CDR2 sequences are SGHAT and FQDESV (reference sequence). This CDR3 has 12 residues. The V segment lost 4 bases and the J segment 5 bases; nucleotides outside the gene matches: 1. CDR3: CASSYGGETQYF. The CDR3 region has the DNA TGTGCCAGCAGCTACGGGGGGGAGACCCAGTACTTC. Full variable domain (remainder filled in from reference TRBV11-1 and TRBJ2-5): EAEVAQSPRYKITEKSQAVAFWCDPISGHATLYWYRQILGQGPELLVQFQDESVVDDSQLPKDRFSAERLKGVDSTLKIQPAELGDSAMYLCASSYGGETQYFGPGTRLLVL.

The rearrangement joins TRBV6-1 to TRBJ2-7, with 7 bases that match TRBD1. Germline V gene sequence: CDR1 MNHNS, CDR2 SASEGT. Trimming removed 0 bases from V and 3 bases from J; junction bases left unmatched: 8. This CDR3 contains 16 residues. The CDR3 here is CASSEATKGAYYEQYF. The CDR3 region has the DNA TGTGCCAGCAGTGAAGCCACCAAGGGGGCGTACTACGAGCAGTACTTC.

The DNA of the CDR3 is TGTGCCAGCAGCCCCGAAGGACAGGGGAACACTGAAGCTTTCTTT. Translating it yields CASSPEGQGNTEAFF. The chain uses TRBV7-9 and TRBJ1-1; TRBD1 matches at 8 bases. The CDR3 has 15 residues. The V gene's germline CDR1 is SEHNR and CDR2 FQNEAQ (reference sequence). V was pared by 5 bases and J by 1 base, with 6 bases of the junction left unmatched.

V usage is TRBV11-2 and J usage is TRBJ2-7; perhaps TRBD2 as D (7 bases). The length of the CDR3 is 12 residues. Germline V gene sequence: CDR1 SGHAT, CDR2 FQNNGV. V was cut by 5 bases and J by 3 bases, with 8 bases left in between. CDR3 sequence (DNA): TGTGCCAGCAGCAGGGGGGGCTACGAGCAGTACTTC. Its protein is CASSRGGYEQYF.